This T cell receptor beta chain was documented in a study of neurological immune-mediated disorders (dated by TCRdb to 2018 to 2020). In the study overall: Among the roughly 34 multiple sclerosis patients, relapsing-remitting MS was present in some 31 and secondary progressive MS was present in 3. Peripheral blood TCR-beta repertoires from patients with HTLV-I-associated myelopathy (HAM/TSP), patients with multiple sclerosis, and healthy controls were compared in the study using UMI-based sequencing. Alongside PBMC samples, the set of more than 80 TCR-beta libraries contained longitudinal samples, technical triplicates, and paired CD4+ and CD8+ T-cell subsets that had been sorted. Of the 68 subjects in the cohort, about 14 were HAM/TSP patients, about 34 were multiple sclerosis patients, and about 20 were healthy controls. Overall study results and their limits: No identical CDR3 amino acid sequences were shared among expanded clones across subjects, suggesting private TCR-beta repertoires in all groups. The highest TCR clonal expansion was observed in HAM/TSP patients, whereas the lowest was observed in MS patients, even when compared with healthy controls. Repertoires from 18 of 34 MS patients were grouped by phylogenetic analysis into a cluster of related CDR3 sequences, suggesting a possible repertoire-level signature. The MS cluster showed no association with clinical or MRI features, and the authors stated that larger cohorts are needed.

The table lists this clonotype with many counts. The clone's antigen remains unknown. No base qualities exist here, and no much larger clone lies one base off it. The germline V gene (reference sequence) provides CDR1 DFQATT and CDR2 SNEGSKA. The trim is 6 bases for V and 2 bases for J, with a gap of 13 bases between the germline ends. The CDR3, from cysteine to phenylalanine, totals 13 residues. Left in the record is the CDR3 DNA by itself, 39 bases read in frame from the first base. cDNA was synthesized by template-switch 5'RACE using a primer carrying a 10-nucleotide random unique molecular identifier by which each TCR transcript was tagged. Each sequencing run produced over 160 million TCR-beta sequences covering 15-18 subjects. The RNeasy kit was used for extraction of total RNA. The KAPA Real-time Library Amplification kit was used to amplify TCR-beta VDJ regions with primers for the TCR constant region and the 5'RACE anchor. A first PCR added sample indexes and Illumina adaptors, and a second PCR then raised library yield. After Ampure bead purification, the roughly 650 bp TCR product was size-selected on a 2% E-gel SizeSelection system. Before pooling, library quality was assessed on a Bioanalyzer, concentration was determined with Qubit, and library quantification was performed with the Kapa Library Quantification kit. Libraries were sequenced paired-end 2 x 150 bp on an Illumina HiSeq 2500. To increase sequence diversity, about 25-31% phiX was spiked into each library pool. Under the source paper's analysis protocol: Quality-filtered reads were processed with the UMI-based MiGEC pipeline, which removed over 75% of raw TCR sequences during error correction. VDJ genes were aligned to IMGT germline references, and each clonotype was defined by a unique CDR3 amino acid sequence together with V-J genes. VDJtools evaluated clonal expansion, Shannon diversity and CDR3 relatedness (CalcPairwiseDistances, ClusterSamples); CLCbio workbench built phylogenetic trees. Clones with at least 8 unique UMIs were defined as expanded, with this threshold being based on coefficient-of-variation modelling across technical triplicates. TCRdb ran its own pipeline on the public reads, namely fastp trimming at Q25 and MiXCR clone calling, and kept in-frame beta chains. CDR3 protein duplicates are merged, each entry listing the most common genes and DNA. These V and J calls originate from TCRdb's pipeline instead of the authors' own analysis. A total of tens of thousands of distinct CDR3 sequences appear in this sample, 4.5% to 7% of them only once. The leading ten clones occupy less than 1.5% of the sample.

For sorted-subset TCR libraries, approximately 910,000 sorted CD4+ or CD8+ T cells were used. The multiple sclerosis patients were enrolled in a US clinical protocol that used magnetic resonance imaging to evaluate disease progression. Peripheral blood was subjected to Ficoll-Hypaque density gradient centrifugation to isolate PBMCs, which were then cryopreserved in liquid nitrogen. The study also sequenced paired sorted CD4+ and CD8+ subsets from healthy controls, HAM/TSP patients and MS patients. In this chain, TRBV20-1 is recombined with TRBJ2-5; the D gene lacks a confident call. This receptor was identified in a woman between 18 and 30 years old with multiple sclerosis. The specimen was CD4+ T cells from blood. This receptor carries the CDR3 CSAIRMEQETQYF. The DNA sequence reads TGCAGTGCCATAAGGATGGAACAAGAGACCCAGTACTTC.